This T cell receptor (beta chain) appears in the sequencing data of a study of blood T cell repertoires in COVID-19. The wider study: The United States, Italy and Spain were the sources of the acute and convalescent COVID-19 samples. PBMCs, B-cell-depleted T cells, or T cells were the source of the cDNA or gDNA that made up the material.

Original methodology: By means of reference gene primer amplification, nucleated cell counts were estimated. TCRdb keeps only in-frame clones here, not all; method: immunoSEQ multiplex PCR. The V and J calls and clone size come from that table; D and trimming were worked out from the DNA. Here the sample spans about 310,000 clones, 80% to 90% being singletons. CDR1 is SGHTS, CDR2 YDEGEE, per germline. CDR3 length equals 14 residues. The germline V and J ends were trimmed by 0 bases and 3 bases, with 7 bases remaining between them. This clone was counted between two and nine times. The origin of this receptor is a woman in her forties or fifties who had recovered from COVID-19. The material sequenced was peripheral blood. The rearrangement uses TRBV5-8 and TRBJ1-5, with D hard to call. The CDR3 here is CASSLDSFNQPQHF. CDR3 DNA: TGTGCCAGCAGCTTGGACAGTTTCAATCAGCCCCAGCATTTT.